The 24 T cell receptor beta chains presented below share a single source sample, sequenced in a study of a mutant IDH1 vaccine in newly diagnosed glioma. Assay used: immunoSEQ multiplex PCR; TCRdb lists only in-frame clones, some missing. This table holds around 58,000 clones, 81% found once. These receptors have no known antigen. Time point indicated: week 5, during vaccination. Alongside topical imiquimod, each dose of vaccine comprised 300 ug of mutant IDH1 20-mer peptide. The specimen comprised PBMCs, sampled from a glioma patient whose treatment included an IDH1 peptide vaccine. The receptors here all came from a young man with glioma.

The sample holds one count of this clone. This chain links TRBV7-9 with TRBJ2-5; the D is unclear. The end of the DNA aligns better with TRBJ2-7, so the J call may be wrong. The germline V gene has CDR1 SEHNR and CDR2 FQNEAQ (reference sequence). The CDR3 runs to 13 residues. CDR3 sequence (DNA): TGTGCCAGCAGCTTAGACAGTTCCTACGAGCAGTACTTC. Its translation: CASSLDSSYEQYF.

The V and J genes are TRBV19 and TRBJ1-3, with unresolved D. V was trimmed by 4 bases and J by 2 bases, leaving 12 bases between them. CDR1 is LNHDA, CDR2 SQIVND, per germline (reference sequence). This CDR3 comprises 15 residues. CDR3 DNA: TGTGCCAGTAGTAGCACCCGGACTGCTGGAAACACCATATATTTT. Encoded protein: CASSSTRTAGNTIYF.

The chain employs TRBV6-1 and TRBJ1-2; D gene unclear. The CDR3 spans 13 residues. V was shortened by 7 bases and J by 4 bases, with 13 bases between the two germline ends. Germline CDR1 and CDR2: MNHNS and SASEGT. CDR3 DNA sequence: TGTGCCAGCAAGGAAGGGTTAGGCTATGGCTACACCTTC. Translated: CASKEGLGYGYTF.

The chain combines TRBV2 with TRBJ2-3, with 7 bases fitting TRBD2. This CDR3 is 14 amino acids long. Trimming at V came to 9 bases and at J to 8 bases, leaving 14 bases not matched to a gene. From germline, CDR1 is SNHLY and CDR2 FYNNEI. DNA of the CDR3: TGTGCCAGTCAGGGAGGGGCTCGGGTCGGTACGCAGTATTTT. Amino acid sequence: CASQGGARVGTQYF.

The rearrangement links TRBV19 to TRBJ1-4; possibly TRBD1 for D (5 bases). CDR1 and CDR2 from the germline V gene are LNHDA and SQIVND (reference sequence). The CDR3 is made up of 12 amino acids. Trimming stripped 7 bases from V and 7 bases from J, with 10 bases between. CDR3 coding DNA: TGTGCCAGTACGGAAGGGACTGAAAAACTGTTTTTT. Protein product: CASTEGTEKLFF.

This chain uses TRBV7-6 with TRBJ2-3; D is ambiguous. Germline V gene lookup returns CDR1 SGHVS and CDR2 FNYEAQ. The ends were cut back, 5 bases at V and 0 bases at J, with 15 bases in the middle. This CDR3 has 16 residues. The CDR3 DNA is TGTGCCAGCAGCGAACCTGAACAAAATAGCACAGATACGCAGTATTTT. It codes for CASSEPEQNSTDTQYF.

V gene TRBV5-5 combines with J gene TRBJ1-1; D is uncertain. The CDR3 is 12 residues long. From germline, CDR1 is SGHKS and CDR2 YYEKEE (reference sequence). The germline V and J ends were trimmed by 1 base and 7 bases, with 8 bases remaining between them. CDR3 bases: TGTGCCAGCAGCTTGAATGGACGTGAAGCTTTCTTT. Its protein product is CASSLNGREAFF.

V is TRBV14 and J is TRBJ2-1, with D possibly TRBD1 on 6 matching bases. Germline V gives CDR1 SGHDN, CDR2 FVKESK. The CDR3 has 15 residues. Trimming removed 0 bases at V and 6 bases at J, with 12 bases between. The CDR3 DNA is TGTGCCAGCAGCCAAGATTTAGGGGGTGGCAATGAGCAGTTCTTC. Its translation is CASSQDLGGGNEQFF.

The rearrangement links TRBV6-6 to TRBJ2-2, with D hard to call. The CDR3 consists of 13 residues. The V gene's germline CDR1 is MNHNY and CDR2 SVGAGI (reference sequence). V lost 0 bases and J 6 bases, leaving 5 bases between the germline ends. The CDR3 sequence: CASSYSISGELFF. The CDR3 DNA reads TGTGCCAGCAGTTACTCGATATCCGGGGAGCTGTTTTTT.

This clone occurred a few times. The chain links TRBV5-1 to TRBJ1-2, with TRBD1 identical over 9 bases. The CDR3 covers 14 residues. Germline trimming cut 0 bases from V and 8 bases from J; bases unmatched to any gene: 5. CDR1 is SGHRS, CDR2 YFSETQ, per germline. Here the CDR3 DNA reads TGCGCCAGCAGCTTGGCGGACAGGGGAGTCGGCTACACCTTC. Its protein is CASSLADRGVGYTF. The full variable domain, in which reference TRBV5-1 and TRBJ1-2 provide the parts outside the CDR3, is KAGVTQTPRYLIKTRGQQVTLSCSPISGHRSVSWYQQTPGQGLQFLFEYFSETQRNKGNFPGRFSGRQFSNSRSEMNVSTLELGDSALYLCASSLADRGVGYTFGSGTRLTVV.

This CDR3 reads CASSDLRTRGSTQYF. In DNA form, the CDR3 reads TGTGCCAGCAGTGATTTGCGGACAAGAGGGTCTACGCAGTATTTT. V is TRBV2 and J is TRBJ2-3, with D possibly called TRBD1 or TRBD2 (5 bases each). The CDR3 spans 15 residues. V was shortened by 3 bases and J by 8 bases, with 18 bases between the two germline ends. Germline CDR1 SNHLY, CDR2 FYNNEI.

J is TRBJ1-1 and V is TRBV14; no clear D gene. V dropped 1 base and J dropped 9 bases, with 12 bases sitting between them. Germline V gives CDR1 SGHDN, CDR2 FVKESK. The CDR3 loop spans 13 amino acids. CDR3 sequence: CASSQAFAGKAFF. The CDR3 coding sequence is TGTGCCAGCAGCCAAGCTTTCGCCGGTAAAGCTTTCTTT. The full variable domain, its missing parts supplied by reference TRBV14 and TRBJ1-1, is EAGVTQFPSHSVIEKGQTVTLRCDPISGHDNLYWYRRVMGKEIKFLLHFVKESKQDESGMPNNRFLAERTGGTYSTLKVQPAELEDSGVYFCASSQAFAGKAFFGQGTRLTVV.

A few counts support this clone. The chain couples TRBV5-4 to TRBJ1-1; D may be TRBD1 (5 bases). V was pared by 3 bases and J by 10 bases, with 13 bases between. Germline V gives CDR1 SGHNT, CDR2 YYREEE (reference sequence). The CDR3 is 12 amino acids. CDR3 nucleotide sequence: TGTGCCAGCAGCTGGGGGACCGCCGCAGCTTTCTTT. The encoded protein is CASSWGTAAAFF.

The CDR3: CASSSGGRNQPQHF. The CDR3 nucleotides are TGTGCCAGCAGTTCAGGGGGTCGGAATCAGCCCCAGCATTTT. This chain joins TRBV5-4 and TRBJ1-5, with 7 bases that match TRBD1. Trimming at V came to 5 bases and at J to 4 bases, leaving 6 bases not matched to a gene. This CDR3 region has 14 residues. Germline V gene sequence: CDR1 SGHNT, CDR2 YYREEE (reference sequence).

The J gene is TRBJ1-4, the V gene TRBV7-2, with 9 nucleotides matching TRBD1. This CDR3 has 19 residues. Germline CDR1 SGHTA, CDR2 FQGNSA. The J segment lost 0 bases and the V segment lost 0 bases, leaving 8 bases of the junction unmatched. The CDR3 spells CASSLAVDGTGPTNEKLFF. Written as DNA, the CDR3 is TGTGCCAGCAGCTTAGCGGTCGACGGGACAGGGCCAACTAATGAAAAACTGTTTTTT.

The genes are TRBV7-9 and TRBJ2-7; D gene uncertain. Per the germline V gene, CDR1 is SEHNR and CDR2 is FQNEAQ (reference sequence). The CDR3 runs to 12 residues. Trimming removed 4 bases at V and 0 bases at J, with 4 bases between. CDR3 loop: CASSSASYEQYF. The CDR3 bases are TGTGCCAGCAGCTCGGCCTCCTACGAGCAGTACTTC.

J is TRBJ1-2 and V is TRBV28, with a tentative D call TRBD1 (6 bases). V dropped 8 bases and J dropped 7 bases, with 17 bases sitting between them. The length of the CDR3 is 13 residues. Germline CDR1 reads MDHEN; CDR2 reads SYDVKM. In nucleotides, the CDR3 is TGTGCCAGCTCGCCTTATGGGGGCGCTGGCTACACCTTC. Translating gives CASSPYGGAGYTF.

The chain employs TRBV27 and TRBJ2-2, with D hard to call. The CDR3 is 12 amino acids. Germline loops: CDR1 MNHEY, CDR2 SMNVEV (reference sequence). V was shortened by 10 bases and J by 8 bases, with 14 bases between the two germline ends. The CDR3 sequence is CATISSPGELFF. The CDR3, as DNA: TGTGCCACCATTTCTTCGCCGGGGGAGCTGTTTTTT.

This chain connects TRBV2 to TRBJ1-4; D ambiguous. Germline CDR1 is SNHLY and CDR2 is FYNNEI. V lost 4 bases and J lost 3, with 9 bases in between. This CDR3 contains 14 residues. The CDR3 protein is CASSGSRSNEKLFF. CDR3 DNA sequence: TGTGCCAGCAGTGGGAGCCGATCTAATGAAAAACTGTTTTTT.

The chain carries TRBV4-1 and TRBJ2-7; 8 bases fit TRBD1. The CDR3 runs 18 residues. Germline assignment: CDR1 MGHRA and CDR2 YSYEKL. The V segment lost 0 bases and the J segment 0 bases; nucleotides outside the gene matches: 10. The CDR3 bases are TGCGCCAGCAGCCAAGAGGACAGGGAAGGTACCCTCTCCTACGAGCAGTACTTC. Amino acids: CASSQEDREGTLSYEQYF.

The chain couples TRBV7-9 to TRBJ1-3; D remains ambiguous. The germline V gene encodes CDR1 SEHNR and CDR2 FQNEAQ (reference sequence). CDR3 size: 13 residues. V was trimmed by 5 bases and J by 5 bases, leaving 10 bases between them. The CDR3 DNA is TGTGCCAGCAGCGCAGCCCCTCGAAACACCATATATTTT. Its translation: CASSAAPRNTIYF.

V and J are TRBV12-2 and TRBJ2-2; the table assigns TRBD1, which was not confirmed against the DNA. TRBV12-2 is assigned pseudogene status. The CDR3 is 16 amino acids. The CDR3 here is CASRLVGTTNTGELFF. Here the CDR3 DNA reads TGTGCAAGTCGCTTAGTGGGGACAACGAACACCGGGGAGCTGTTTTTT.

The chain has TRBV5-1 and TRBJ2-4; D remains ambiguous. Deletions cut 0 bases from V and 8 bases from J, with 12 bases between. The germline gives CDR1 SGHRS, CDR2 YFSETQ. CDR3 length: 14 residues. The chain's CDR3 is CASSLAGSLDIQYF. As DNA, the CDR3 is TGCGCCAGCAGCTTGGCCGGCTCTCTGGACATTCAGTACTTC.

The chain joins TRBV5-1 to TRBJ1-2; D is perhaps TRBD1 (6 bases). Germline-derived CDR1 and CDR2 are SGHRS and YFSETQ. The V gene lost 4 bases and the J gene lost 3 bases, with 16 bases spanning the gap. The CDR3 sequence is 15 residues long. The CDR3 sequence: CASSLSLDRYYGYTF. The CDR3 nucleotides read TGCGCCAGCAGCCTATCCTTAGACAGGTACTATGGCTACACCTTC.